This T cell receptor (beta chain) is drawn from a study of tumor-infiltrating lymphocytes in primary liver carcinoma. Making TCR beta cDNA involved 400 to 600 ng total RNA and a constant-region primer. For TCR beta, libraries were produced by three nested multiplex PCR rounds using slightly modified ARM-PCR. Each of the first two PCR rounds ran 9 to 11 cycles with TRBV1-TRBV30 forward and C-beta reverse primers. A single record per CDR3 protein comes from TCRdb applying MiXCR to the multiplex PCR reads. In the table there are approximately 300,000 distinct CDR3 sequences, less than 75% of which are singletons. This clonotype has only a few counts. The antigen remains unidentified. General study points: Comparison of CD4+ and CD8+ repertoires was precluded by bulk unsorted samples.

Blood RNA came from unsorted whole blood; germline DNA was also extracted. This CDR3 contains 14 residues. Germline trimming cut 6 bases from V and 3 bases from J; bases unmatched to any gene: 8. Germline CDR1 is SGHNT and CDR2 is YYREEE (reference sequence). This receptor was identified in a man aged 35 to 55 with primary liver carcinoma and hepatitis B virus infection. Sample: peripheral blood. The chain links TRBV5-4 to TRBJ1-2, with 7 positions matching TRBD1. CDR3 amino acids: CASTLAGTDYGYTF. In nucleotides, the CDR3 is TGTGCCAGCACCCTTGCCGGGACAGACTATGGCTACACCTTC.